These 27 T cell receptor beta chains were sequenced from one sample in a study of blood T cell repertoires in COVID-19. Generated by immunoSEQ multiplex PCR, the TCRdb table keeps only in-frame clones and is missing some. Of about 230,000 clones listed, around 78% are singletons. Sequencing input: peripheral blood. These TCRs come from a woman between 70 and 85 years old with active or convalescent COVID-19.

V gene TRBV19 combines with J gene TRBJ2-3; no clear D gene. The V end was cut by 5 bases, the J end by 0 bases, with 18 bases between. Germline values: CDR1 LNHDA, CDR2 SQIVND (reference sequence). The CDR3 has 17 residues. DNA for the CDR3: TGTGCCAGTAGTCCCCTCGTAGATTCTACTAGCACAGATACGCAGTATTTT. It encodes CASSPLVDSTSTDTQYF. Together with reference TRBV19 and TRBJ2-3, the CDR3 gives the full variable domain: DGGITQSPKYLFRKEGQNVTLSCEQNLNHDAMYWYRQDPGQGLRLIYYSQIVNDFQKGDIAEGYSVSREKKESFPLTVTSAQKNPTAFYLCASSPLVDSTSTDTQYFGPGTRLTVL.

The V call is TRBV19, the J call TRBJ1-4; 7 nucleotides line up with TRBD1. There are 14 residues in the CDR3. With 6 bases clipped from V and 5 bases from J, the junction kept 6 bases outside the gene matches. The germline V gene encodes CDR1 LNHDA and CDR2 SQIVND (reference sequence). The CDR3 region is CASRTGTENEKLFF. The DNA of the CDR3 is TGTGCCAGTAGAACCGGGACAGAGAATGAAAAACTGTTTTTT.

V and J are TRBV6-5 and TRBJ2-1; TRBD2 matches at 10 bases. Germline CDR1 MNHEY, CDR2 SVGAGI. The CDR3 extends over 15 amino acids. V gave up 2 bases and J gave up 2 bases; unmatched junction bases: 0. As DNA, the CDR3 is TGTGCCAGCAGTTACAGCGGGAGGGCCTACAATGAGCAGTTCTTC. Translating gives CASSYSGRAYNEQFF.

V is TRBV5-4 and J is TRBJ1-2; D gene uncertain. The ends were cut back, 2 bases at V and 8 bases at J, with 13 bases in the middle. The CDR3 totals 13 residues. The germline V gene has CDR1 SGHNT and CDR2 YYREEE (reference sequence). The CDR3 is CASSFLGAEGYTF. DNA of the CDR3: TGTGCCAGCAGCTTTTTAGGCGCGGAAGGCTACACCTTC.

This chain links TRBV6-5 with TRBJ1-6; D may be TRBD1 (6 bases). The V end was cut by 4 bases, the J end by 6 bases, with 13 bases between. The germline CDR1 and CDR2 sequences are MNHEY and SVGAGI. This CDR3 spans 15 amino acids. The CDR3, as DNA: TGTGCCAGCAGTTTGGGTGGCAGGGGTAATTCACCCCTCCACTTT. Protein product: CASSLGGRGNSPLHF.

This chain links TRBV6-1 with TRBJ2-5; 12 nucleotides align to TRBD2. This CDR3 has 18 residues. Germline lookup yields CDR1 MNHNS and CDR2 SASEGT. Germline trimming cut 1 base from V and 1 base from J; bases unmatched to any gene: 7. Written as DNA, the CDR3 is TGTGCCAGCAGTGAAGTATCTAGCGGGGGGGCCACCCAAGAGACCCAGTACTTC. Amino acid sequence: CASSEVSSGGATQETQYF.

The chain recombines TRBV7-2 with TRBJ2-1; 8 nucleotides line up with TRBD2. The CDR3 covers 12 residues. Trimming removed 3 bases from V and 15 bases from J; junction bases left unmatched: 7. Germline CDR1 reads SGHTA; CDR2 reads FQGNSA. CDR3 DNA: TGTGCCAGCAGCTTTACGGGAGGGAAATTGTTCTTC. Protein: CASSFTGGKLFF.

The CDR3 DNA reads as TGTGCCATCAGTGAGTTTGACAGGTCCACTAATGAAAAACTGTTTTTT. Translated: CAISEFDRSTNEKLFF. The gene calls are TRBV10-3 and TRBJ1-4, with a tentative D call TRBD1 (6 bases). The CDR3 runs to 16 residues. Germline V gene lookup returns CDR1 ENHRY and CDR2 SYGVKD. V lost 1 base and J 2 bases, leaving 11 bases between the germline ends.

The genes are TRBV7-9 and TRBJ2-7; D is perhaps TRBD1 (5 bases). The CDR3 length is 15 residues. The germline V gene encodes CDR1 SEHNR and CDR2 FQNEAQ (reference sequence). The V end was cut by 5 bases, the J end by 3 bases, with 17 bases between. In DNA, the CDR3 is TGTGCCAGCAGCCGTACCCTAGGGGATTTCTACGAGCAGTACTTC. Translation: CASSRTLGDFYEQYF.

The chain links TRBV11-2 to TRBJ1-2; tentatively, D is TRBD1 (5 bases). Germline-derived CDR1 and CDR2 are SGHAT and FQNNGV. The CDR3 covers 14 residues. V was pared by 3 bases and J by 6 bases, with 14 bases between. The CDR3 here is CASSLGGMVDGYTF. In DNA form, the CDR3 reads TGTGCCAGCAGCTTGGGGGGGATGGTTGATGGCTACACCTTC. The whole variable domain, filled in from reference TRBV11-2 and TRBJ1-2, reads EAGVAQSPRYKIIEKRQSVAFWCNPISGHATLYWYQQILGQGPKLLIQFQNNGVVDDSQLPKDRFSAERLKGVDSTLKIQPAKLEDSAVYLCASSLGGMVDGYTFGSGTRLTVV.

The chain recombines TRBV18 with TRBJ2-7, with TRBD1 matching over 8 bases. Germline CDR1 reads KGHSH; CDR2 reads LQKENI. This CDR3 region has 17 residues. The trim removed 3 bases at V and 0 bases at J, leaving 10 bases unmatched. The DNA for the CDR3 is TGTGCCAGCTCACCCTCCCTAGGGACAGGTCGCTCCTACGAGCAGTACTTC. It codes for CASSPSLGTGRSYEQYF.

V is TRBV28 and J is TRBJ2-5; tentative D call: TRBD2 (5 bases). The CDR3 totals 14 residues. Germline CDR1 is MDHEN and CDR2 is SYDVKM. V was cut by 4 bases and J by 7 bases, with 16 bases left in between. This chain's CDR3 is CASSSSGLAVTQYF. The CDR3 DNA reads TGTGCCAGCAGTTCTAGTGGCCTAGCAGTGACCCAGTACTTC.

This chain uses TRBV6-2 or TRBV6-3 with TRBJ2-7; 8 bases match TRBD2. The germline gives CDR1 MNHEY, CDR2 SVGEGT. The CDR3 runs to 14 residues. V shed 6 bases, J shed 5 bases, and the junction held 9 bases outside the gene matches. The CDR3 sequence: CASSRSGNPHEQYF. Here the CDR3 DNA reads TGTGCCAGCAGCCGTAGCGGGAATCCCCACGAGCAGTACTTC.

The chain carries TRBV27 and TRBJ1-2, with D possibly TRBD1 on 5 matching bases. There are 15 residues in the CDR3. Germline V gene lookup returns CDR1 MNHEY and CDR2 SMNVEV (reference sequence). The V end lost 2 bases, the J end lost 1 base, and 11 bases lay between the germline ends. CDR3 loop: CASSLQAGINYGYTF. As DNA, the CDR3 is TGTGCCAGCAGTTTACAGGCAGGGATTAACTATGGCTACACCTTC.

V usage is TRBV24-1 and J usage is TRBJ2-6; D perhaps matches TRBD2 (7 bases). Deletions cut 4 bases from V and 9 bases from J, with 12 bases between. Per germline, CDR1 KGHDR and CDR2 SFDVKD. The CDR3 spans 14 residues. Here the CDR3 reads CATSDHREGNVLTF. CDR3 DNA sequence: TGTGCCACCAGTGACCACAGGGAGGGCAACGTCCTGACTTTC.

CDR3 DNA: TGTGCCAGCAGCTTAGAGGTCCAGGGAGGTCAGCCCCAGCATTTT. Its protein product is CASSLEVQGGQPQHF. The J gene is TRBJ1-5, the V gene TRBV7-2; the D gene is possibly TRBD1 (5 bases). Germline lookup yields CDR1 SGHTA and CDR2 FQGNSA. The V end was cut by 1 base, the J end by 6 bases, with 13 bases between. This CDR3 is built from 15 residues.

CDR3 sequence: CASSEVPGARDTQYF. CDR3 nucleotide sequence: TGTGCCAGCAGTGAAGTGCCAGGGGCGCGAGATACGCAGTATTTT. The chain recombines TRBV25-1 with TRBJ2-3, with D perhaps TRBD1 (6 bases). The CDR3 is 15 amino acids. Germline V CDR1 and CDR2: MGHDK, SYGVNS. V shed 2 bases and J shed 5 bases, with 14 bases lying between them.

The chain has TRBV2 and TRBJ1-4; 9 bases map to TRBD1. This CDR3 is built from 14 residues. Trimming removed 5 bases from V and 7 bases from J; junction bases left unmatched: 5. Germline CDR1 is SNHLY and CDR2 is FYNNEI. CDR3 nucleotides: TGTGCCAGCAGTAAACAGGGGGCGGGTGAAAAACTGTTTTTT. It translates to CASSKQGAGEKLFF. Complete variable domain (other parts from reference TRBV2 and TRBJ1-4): EPEVTQTPSHQVTQMGQEVILRCVPISNHLYFYWYRQILGQKVEFLVSFYNNEISEKSEIFDDQFSVERPDGSNFTLKIRSTKLEDSAMYFCASSKQGAGEKLFFGSGTQLSVL.

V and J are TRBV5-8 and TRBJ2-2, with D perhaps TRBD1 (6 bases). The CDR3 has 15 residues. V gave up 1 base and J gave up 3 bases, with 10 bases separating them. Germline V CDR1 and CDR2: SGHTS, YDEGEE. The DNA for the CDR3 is TGTGCCAGCAGCTTGTGGGGGCGAGACACCGGGGAGCTGTTTTTT. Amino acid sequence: CASSLWGRDTGELFF. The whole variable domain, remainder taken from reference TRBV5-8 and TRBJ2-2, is EAGVTQSPTHLIKTRGQQATLRCSPISGHTSVYWYQQALGLGLQFLLWYDEGEERNRGNFPPRFSGRQFPNYSSELNVNALELEDSALYLCASSLWGRDTGELFFGEGSRLTVL.

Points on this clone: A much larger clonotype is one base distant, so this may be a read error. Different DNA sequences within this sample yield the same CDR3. CDR3 nucleotides: TGTGCCAGCAACCAGGGTGACGGGGGGTACAATGAACAGTTCTTC. Translated, it gives CASNQGDGGYNEQFF. V gene TRBV7-9 combines with J gene TRBJ2-1; 7 bases line up with TRBD2. The CDR3 covers 15 residues. Germline CDR1 and CDR2: SEHNR and FQNEAQ (reference sequence).

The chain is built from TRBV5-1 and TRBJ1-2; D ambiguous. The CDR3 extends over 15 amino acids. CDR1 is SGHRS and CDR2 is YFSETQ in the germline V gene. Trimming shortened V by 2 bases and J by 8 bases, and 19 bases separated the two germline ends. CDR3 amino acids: CASSFPGGERGGYTF. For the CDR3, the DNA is TGCGCCAGCAGCTTCCCCGGAGGTGAACGGGGAGGCTACACCTTC.

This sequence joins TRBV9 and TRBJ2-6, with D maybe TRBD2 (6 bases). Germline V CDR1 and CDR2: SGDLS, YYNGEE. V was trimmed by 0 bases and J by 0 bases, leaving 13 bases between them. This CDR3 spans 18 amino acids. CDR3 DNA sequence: TGTGCCAGCAGCGTAGAAGAACTCGGGAGCTCTGGGGCCAACGTCCTGACTTTC. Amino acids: CASSVEELGSSGANVLTF.

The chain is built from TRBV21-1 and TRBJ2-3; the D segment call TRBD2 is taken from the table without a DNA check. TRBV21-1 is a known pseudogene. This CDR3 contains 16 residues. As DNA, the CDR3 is TGTGCCAGCAGCAAAGGGGGAGGGGAATTCGCAGATACGCAGTATTTT. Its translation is CASSKGGGEFADTQYF.

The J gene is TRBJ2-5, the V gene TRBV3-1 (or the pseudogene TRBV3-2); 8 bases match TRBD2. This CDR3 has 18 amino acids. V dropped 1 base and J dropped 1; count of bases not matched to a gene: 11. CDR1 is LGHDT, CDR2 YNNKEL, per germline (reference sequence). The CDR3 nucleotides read TGTGCCAGCAGCCAAGGATCAACTAGCGGAGGCATCCAAGAGACCCAGTACTTC. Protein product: CASSQGSTSGGIQETQYF.

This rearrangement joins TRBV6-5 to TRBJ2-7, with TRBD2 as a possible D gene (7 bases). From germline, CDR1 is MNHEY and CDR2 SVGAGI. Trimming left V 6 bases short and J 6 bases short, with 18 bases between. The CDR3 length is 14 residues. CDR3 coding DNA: TGTGCCAGCAGACCACAGGGAGGGGTCAGCGAGCAGTACTTC. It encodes CASRPQGGVSEQYF.

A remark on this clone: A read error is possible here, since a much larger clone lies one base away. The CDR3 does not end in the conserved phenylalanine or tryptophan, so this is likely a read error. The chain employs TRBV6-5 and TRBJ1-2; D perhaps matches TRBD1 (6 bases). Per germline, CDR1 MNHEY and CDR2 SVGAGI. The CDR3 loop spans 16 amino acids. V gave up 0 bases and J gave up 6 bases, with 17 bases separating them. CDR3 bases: TGTGCCAGCAGTTACTCGATACAGGGAGGGGGTCATGGCTACACCCTC. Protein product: CASSYSIQGGGHGYTL.

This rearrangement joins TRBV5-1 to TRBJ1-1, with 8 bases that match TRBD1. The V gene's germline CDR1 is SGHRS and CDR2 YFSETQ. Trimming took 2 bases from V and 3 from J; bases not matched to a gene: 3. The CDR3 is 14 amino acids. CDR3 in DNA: TGCGCCAGCAGCTTCAGGACAGGGCACACTGAAGCTTTCTTT. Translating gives CASSFRTGHTEAFF.